These T cell receptor beta chains were read from a single sample in a study of blood T cell repertoires in COVID-19. Assay used: immunoSEQ multiplex PCR; TCRdb lists only in-frame clones, some missing. The table includes 110,000 or so clones, about 88% detected once. Source material: peripheral blood. These TCRs come from a woman between 70 and 85 years old who had recovered from COVID-19. Both conserved end residues are part of each CDR3. A D gene is named only where the DNA matches it firmly. Where a row states a size, it is once, few, many or the class of an expanded clone; other rows omit it.

>-|TRBJ2-1|many|TRBV27
TGTGCCAGCAGTTTATCCTCCGGGTTGGATGAGCAGTTCTTC
CASSLSSGLDEQFF
>-|TRBJ1-4|-|TRBV2
TGTGCCAGCAGGCCCAGACAGCGCGAGAAACTGTTTTTT
CASRPRQREKLFF
>TRBD2|TRBJ2-2|-|TRBV4-3
TGCGCCAGCAGCCACAGCGGGGGGGCCACAACCGGGGAGCTGTTTTTT
CASSHSGGATTGELFF
>TRBD1|TRBJ2-2|-|TRBV4-3
TGCGCCAGCAGCCTGAGACAGGGTGGGACCGGGGAGCTGTTTTTT
CASSLRQGGTGELFF
>TRBD1|TRBJ2-7|-|TRBV27
TGTGCCAGCAGGCCGGGACAGAGCTCCTACGAGCAGTACTTC
CASRPGQSSYEQYF
>TRBD1|TRBJ1-6|-|TRBV9
TGTGCCAGCAGCCTAGGACAGGGACCCTCACCCCTCCACTTT
CASSLGQGPSPLHF
>TRBD1|TRBJ1-1|-|TRBV2
TGTGCCAGCAGTGAAACCGCGGCGGGACAGGCTTTCTTT
CASSETAAGQAFF
>-|TRBJ2-7|-|TRBV5-4
TGTGCCAGCAGCTTGGCCGGGGAGGCCGCCTACGAGCAGTACTTC
CASSLAGEAAYEQYF
>-|TRBJ1-1|-|TRBV28
TGTGCCAGCAGTGATCAGGGAGGGACTGAAGCTTTCTTT
CASSDQGGTEAFF
>TRBD1|TRBJ1-1|-|TRBV27
TGTGCCAGCAAGGGTAGACAGGGGGCGAGGACTGAAGCTTTCTTT
CASKGRQGARTEAFF